These 2 T cell receptor beta chains came from one sample sequenced in a study of blood T cell repertoires in COVID-19. Measured with immunoSEQ multiplex PCR; TCRdb has only the in-frame clones, and not every one. The sample contains roughly 410,000 clones, around 87% of which appear only once. Sequencing input: peripheral blood. These receptors all come from a woman between 55 and 75 years old with COVID-19, enrolled during active disease.

The V gene is TRBV11-2, the J gene TRBJ1-2; the D gene is possibly TRBD1 (6 bases). V lost 6 bases to trimming and J lost 4 bases, with 9 bases between them. Germline V lookup: CDR1 SGHAT, CDR2 FQNNGV. The CDR3 runs 12 residues. In DNA form, the CDR3 reads TGTGCCAGCAGTAGACAGGTCTATGGCTACACCTTC. It specifies CASSRQVYGYTF.

This sequence joins TRBV29-1 and TRBJ1-4, with D unresolved. CDR1 and CDR2 (germline): SQVTM, ANQGSEA. This CDR3 is 13 amino acids long. V gave up 4 bases and J gave up 0 bases, with 6 bases separating them. The CDR3 loop reads CSVGGTTNEKLFF. The CDR3 DNA sequence: TGCAGCGTTGGAGGCACAACTAATGAAAAACTGTTTTTT.